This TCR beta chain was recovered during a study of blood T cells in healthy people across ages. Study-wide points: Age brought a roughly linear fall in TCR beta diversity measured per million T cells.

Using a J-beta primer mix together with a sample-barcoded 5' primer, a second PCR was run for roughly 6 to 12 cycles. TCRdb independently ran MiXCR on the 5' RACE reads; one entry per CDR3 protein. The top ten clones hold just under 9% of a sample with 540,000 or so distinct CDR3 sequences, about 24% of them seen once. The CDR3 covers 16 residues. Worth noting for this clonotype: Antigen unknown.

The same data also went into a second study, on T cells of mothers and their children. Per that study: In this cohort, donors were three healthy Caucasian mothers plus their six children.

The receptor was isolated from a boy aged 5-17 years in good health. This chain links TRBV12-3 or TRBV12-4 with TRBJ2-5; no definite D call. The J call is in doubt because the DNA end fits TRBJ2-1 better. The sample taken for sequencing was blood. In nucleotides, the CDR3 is TGTGCCAGCAGTTTGGGCGTTGGGTCCCACTACAATGAGCAGTTCTTC. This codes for CASSLGVGSHYNEQFF.